These T cell receptor beta chains were read from a single sample in a study of identical twins. TCRdb recomputed calls from the 5' RACE reads with MiXCR, one row per CDR3 protein. In the table there are 1.5 million to 2 million distinct CDR3 sequences, under 35% of which are singletons. The material sequenced was cord blood. The receptors shown here come from a newborn girl in good health. CDR3s include the opening cysteine and the closing phenylalanine or tryptophan. D genes are given only for firm matches. The listing skips clone size in some rows; elsewhere it reads once, few, many or a size class.

length	J	V	D	size	DNA	CDR3
14	TRBJ2-3	TRBV20-1	TRBD2	NA	TGCAGTGCTAGAAAGCGGGAGGGGCCAGATACGCAGTATTTT	CSARKREGPDTQYF
13	TRBJ2-7	TRBV13	NA	NA	TGTGCCACCGCGGCCCTCCCTTCCTACGAGCAGTACTTC	CATAALPSYEQYF
18	TRBJ2-1	TRBV7-8	TRBD2	NA	TGTGCCAGCAGCTTTCAGACTAGCGGGGTGTCCTCCTACAATGAGCAGTTCTTC	CASSFQTSGVSSYNEQFF
17	TRBJ2-3	TRBV6-5	TRBD2	NA	TGTGCCAGCAGTTACTCCCCGGGACTAGCGGGGTCGGATACGCAGTATTTT	CASSYSPGLAGSDTQYF
14	TRBJ1-6	TRBV7-2	NA	NA	TGTGCCATCCCCGGAGTGGAGGGTAATTCACCCCTCCACTTT	CAIPGVEGNSPLHF
15	TRBJ2-7	TRBV5-6	TRBD2	NA	TGTGCCAGCAGCTTTGTCCATAGCGGGTCCTACGAGCAGTACTTC	CASSFVHSGSYEQYF
14	TRBJ1-2	TRBV3-1	TRBD1	NA	TGTGCCAGCAGCCAAGTTGGGACAGCCTCGGGCTACACCTTC	CASSQVGTASGYTF
16	TRBJ1-3	TRBV3-1	NA	NA	TGTGCCAGCAGCCAATCTCCCCGGATATCTGGAAACACCATATATTTT	CASSQSPRISGNTIYF
15	TRBJ2-3	TRBV7-2	NA	few	TGTGCCAGCAGCTTAGGAGGGCTCGACGGAGATACGCAGTATTTT	CASSLGGLDGDTQYF
16	TRBJ2-1	TRBV14	NA	few	TGTGCCAGCAGCCCCTTTAAGGGGGAGTCCTACAATGAGCAGTTCTTC	CASSPFKGESYNEQFF
15	TRBJ2-1	TRBV2	NA	once	TGTGCCAGCAGTGATGGTCGGGGTTGTTACAATGAGCAGTTCTTC	CASSDGRGCYNEQFF
15	TRBJ2-3	TRBV11-2	TRBD1	few	TGTGCCAGCAGCTTAACGACAGGGGGCACAGATACGCAGTATTTT	CASSLTTGGTDTQYF
15	TRBJ2-3	TRBV12-3/TRBV12-4	NA	many	TGTGCCAGCAGTCCGCGACCCTACCCCGCAGATACGCAGTATTTT	CASSPRPYPADTQYF
17	TRBJ1-5	TRBV4-1	TRBD1	NA	TGCGCCAGCAGCCAAGAGCCCCGGACAGGACCCAATCAGTCCCAGCATTTT	CASSQEPRTGPNQSQHF
15	TRBJ2-3	TRBV6-5	TRBD2	many	TGTGCCAGCAGGTTGAGTCTAGCGGGAGAAGATACGCAGTATTTT	CASRLSLAGEDTQYF
16	TRBJ2-1	TRBV5-1	NA	NA	TGCGCCAGCAGCTTTAGCCCGGGAGCGGTCTACAATGAGCAGTTCTTC	CASSFSPGAVYNEQFF
14	TRBJ1-2	TRBV6-5	NA	NA	TGTGCCAGCATTCCGCGGTTCGCAAACTATGGCTACACCTTC	CASIPRFANYGYTF
12	TRBJ2-7	TRBV10-3	TRBD2	NA	TGTGCCATCAGTGACGGGGGGAACGAGCAGTACTTC	CAISDGGNEQYF
15	TRBJ1-1	TRBV18	TRBD1	few	TGTGCCAGCTCACCCCGTCAGGGGGCACGGACTGAAGCTTTCTTT	CASSPRQGARTEAFF
18	TRBJ1-5	TRBV10-2	TRBD1	NA	TGCGCCAGCAGTGAGATCCGGTCTTGGACAGGGACGGATCAGCCCCAGCATTTT	CASSEIRSWTGTDQPQHF
12	TRBJ2-5	TRBV5-6	TRBD2	once	TGTGCCAAACTACTAGCGGAGAATGAGCAGTACTTC	CAKLLAENEQYF
15	TRBJ2-7	TRBV9	NA	NA	TGTGCCAGCACCTACCGGAGACTAGTCCACAATGAGCAGTACTTC	CASTYRRLVHNEQYF
16	TRBJ1-5	TRBV12-3/TRBV12-4	NA	NA	TGTGCCAGCAGTGAAGGAACCCACCGGGGCAATCAGCCCCAGCATTTT	CASSEGTHRGNQPQHF
16	TRBJ2-1	TRBV27	NA	few	TGTGCCAGCAGCCCCGACGGTCGAGTTCCAATTAATGAGCAGTTCTTC	CASSPDGRVPINEQFF
13	TRBJ2-2	TRBV13	TRBD2	NA	TGTGCCAGCAGCCCACGACTAGCAAGGGAGCTGTTTTTT	CASSPRLARELFF
13	TRBJ1-1	TRBV5-1	NA	few	TGCGCCAGCAGCTCACGGACAGTTCATGAAGCTTTCTTT	CASSSRTVHEAFF
16	TRBJ2-1	TRBV25-1	TRBD2	NA	TGTGCCAGCAGTGAATTGGCTAGCGGGGCTGACAATGAGCAGTTCTTC	CASSELASGADNEQFF
14	TRBJ1-2	TRBV7-2	NA	NA	TGTGCCAGCAGCTTAGTTGCCCAGGACTATGGCTACACCTTC	CASSLVAQDYGYTF
15	TRBJ2-5	TRBV20-1	NA	NA	TGCAGTGCTAGAGAGGTGGACTTTATCCAAGAGACCCAGTACTTC	CSAREVDFIQETQYF
13	TRBJ2-4	TRBV7-9	NA	few	TGTGCCGGTCGAAAGCTGGCCAAAAACATTCAGTACTTC	CAGRKLAKNIQYF
14	TRBJ2-5	TRBV12-3/TRBV12-4	NA	NA	TGTGCCAGCAGACTGGCCGAGGAACAAGAGACCCAGTACTTC	CASRLAEEQETQYF
13	TRBJ1-1	TRBV6-6	NA	few	TGTGCCAGCAGTTACCGCAGGGACACTGAAGCTTTCTTT	CASSYRRDTEAFF
14	TRBJ1-2	TRBV18	NA	NA	TGTGCCAGCTCACCCACACGGCAGAACTATGGCTACACCTTC	CASSPTRQNYGYTF
12	TRBJ2-5	TRBV20-1	NA	NA	TGCAGTGCTAGAGTGGGCCGAGATGAGCAGTACTTC	CSARVGRDEQYF
17	TRBJ1-1	TRBV3-1	TRBD1	NA	TGTGCCAGCAGCCAACAAAGGACAGGGGGCATGAACACTGAAGCTTTCTTT	CASSQQRTGGMNTEAFF
15	TRBJ2-3	TRBV6-2/TRBV6-3	TRBD2	few	TGTGCCAGCAGTTCCGGACTAGCGCGGTCAGATACGCAGTATTTT	CASSSGLARSDTQYF
16	TRBJ1-2	TRBV7-9	TRBD1	NA	TGTGCCAGCAGCTTATCCGGACAGGTAAAGGACTATGGCTACACCTTC	CASSLSGQVKDYGYTF
12	TRBJ2-7	TRBV10-3	NA	few	TGTGCCATCCGCCAGGAAGCCTACGAGCAGTACTTC	CAIRQEAYEQYF
12	TRBJ2-3	TRBV18	NA	NA	TGTGCCTCCTGGGGGCCCGGATATACGCAGTATTTT	CASWGPGYTQYF
16	TRBJ2-1	TRBV20-1	TRBD2	few	TGCAGTGGGGCGGGGACTAGCGCCCTCTCCTACAATGAGCAGTTCTTC	CSGAGTSALSYNEQFF
14	TRBJ1-4	TRBV29-1	NA	NA	TGCAGCGTTGATGACTCAGGCGGGGGTGAAAAACTGTTTTTT	CSVDDSGGGEKLFF
14	TRBJ2-3	TRBV6-4	NA	many	TGTGCCAGCAGTGACTCAGGGAGCACAGATACGCAGTATTTT	CASSDSGSTDTQYF
16	TRBJ2-5	TRBV4-1	NA	few	TGCGCCAGCAGCCAAGGGCCCCACTCTTACCAAGAGACCCAGTACTTC	CASSQGPHSYQETQYF
14	TRBJ2-7	TRBV2	NA	NA	TGTGCCAGCAGCCAACTCGTGGTGGCCTACGAGCAGTACTTC	CASSQLVVAYEQYF
12	TRBJ1-2	TRBV6-2/TRBV6-3	NA	few	TGTGCCAGCAGCCCGGCCTACGGGGGCTACACCTTC	CASSPAYGGYTF
17	TRBJ2-7	TRBV5-1	TRBD1	few	TGCGCCAGCAGCTTACTTGCCTCGACAGGGGTGGTCTACGAGCAGTACTTC	CASSLLASTGVVYEQYF
16	TRBJ2-1	TRBV7-2	TRBD1	few	TGTGCCAGCAGCTTAGTAAGAGGACAGGGGGCAAATGAGCAGTTCTTC	CASSLVRGQGANEQFF